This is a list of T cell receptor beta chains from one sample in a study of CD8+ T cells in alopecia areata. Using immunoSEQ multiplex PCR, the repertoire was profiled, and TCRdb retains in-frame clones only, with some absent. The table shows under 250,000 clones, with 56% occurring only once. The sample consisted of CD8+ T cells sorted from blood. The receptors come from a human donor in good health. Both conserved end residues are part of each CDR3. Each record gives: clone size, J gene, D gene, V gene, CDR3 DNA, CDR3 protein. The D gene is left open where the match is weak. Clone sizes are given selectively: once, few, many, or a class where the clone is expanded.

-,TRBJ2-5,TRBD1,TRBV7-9,TGTGCCAGCAGTTACCGGGACAGGGGATGGGAGACCCAGTACTTC,CASSYRDRGWETQYF
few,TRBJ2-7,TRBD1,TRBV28,TGTGCCAGCAGGACAGGGGCGATCTCCTACGAGCAGTACTTC,CASRTGAISYEQYF
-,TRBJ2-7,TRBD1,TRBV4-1,TGCGCCAGCAGCCAAGATTCAGGGGGCCGAGGTGAGCAGTACTTC,CASSQDSGGRGEQYF
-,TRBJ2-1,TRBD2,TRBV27,TGTGCCAGCAGCCTCCAGACTAGCCTCGATGAGCAGTTCTTC,CASSLQTSLDEQFF
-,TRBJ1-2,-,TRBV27,TGTGCCAGCAGGCAGATTCATTCCCCCTATGGCTACACCTTC,CASRQIHSPYGYTF
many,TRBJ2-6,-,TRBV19,TGTGCCAGTAGTATAAACGAGGGGTCTGGGGCCAACGTCCTGACTTTC,CASSINEGSGANVLTF
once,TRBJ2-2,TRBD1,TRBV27,TGTGCCAGCTCCGAAGGCACAGGGGGTGCCGGGGAGCTGTTTTTT,CASSEGTGGAGELFF
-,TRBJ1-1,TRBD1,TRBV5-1,TGCGCCAGCAGCTTGTACAGGGGGACCACTGAAGCTTTCTTT,CASSLYRGTTEAFF
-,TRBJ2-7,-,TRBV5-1,TGCGCCAGCAGCTCTACCCTAAGCTACGAGCAGTACTTC,CASSSTLSYEQYF
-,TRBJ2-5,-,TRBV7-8,TGTGCCAGCAGCTCAGAATGGGGAGGAGAGACCCAGTACTTC,CASSSEWGGETQYF
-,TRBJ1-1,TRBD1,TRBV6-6,TGTGCCAGCAGGGGGACAGGGGGGACGAACACTGAAGCTTTCTTT,CASRGTGGTNTEAFF
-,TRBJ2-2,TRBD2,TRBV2,TGTGCCAGCAGAGCGGGGCCGGACACCGGGGAGCTGTTTTTT,CASRAGPDTGELFF
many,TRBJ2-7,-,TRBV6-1,TGTGCCAGCAGTGCTGCTTTTGAGGGAATCGAGCAGTACTTC,CASSAAFEGIEQYF
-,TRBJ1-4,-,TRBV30,TGTGCCTGGAGTGAAGACGGTGGAGGAAAACTGTTTTTT,CAWSEDGGGKLFF
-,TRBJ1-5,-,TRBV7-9,TGTGCCAGCAGCTTAGATAGCAATCAGCCCCAGCATTTT,CASSLDSNQPQHF
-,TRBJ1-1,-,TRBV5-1,TGCGCCAGCAGCTTGTCCAGGCCGAACACTGAAGCTTTCTTT,CASSLSRPNTEAFF
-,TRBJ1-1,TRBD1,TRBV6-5,TGTGCCAGCGGATTAGGACAGGGCACTGAAGCTTTCTTT,CASGLGQGTEAFF
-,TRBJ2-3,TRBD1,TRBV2,TGTGCCAGCAGTGAACGGGACAGTAGCACAGATACGCAGTATTTT,CASSERDSSTDTQYF
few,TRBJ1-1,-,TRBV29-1,TGCAGCGTTACAAAGAACACTGAAGCTTTCTTT,CSVTKNTEAFF
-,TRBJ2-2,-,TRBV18,TGTGCCAGCTCGCCCGGGGGAGCTGCGAACACCGGGGAGCTGTTTTTT,CASSPGGAANTGELFF
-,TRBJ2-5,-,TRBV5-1,TGCGCCAGCAGCTCCCCTCCCGTGGGGGTTCAAGAGACCCAGTACTTC,CASSSPPVGVQETQYF
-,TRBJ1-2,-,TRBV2,TGTGCCAGCATCGGGGGGACTAACTATGGCTACACCTTC,CASIGGTNYGYTF
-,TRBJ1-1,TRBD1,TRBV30,TGTGCCTGGAGTCAAGGGGGCCTCACTGAAGCTTTCTTT,CAWSQGGLTEAFF
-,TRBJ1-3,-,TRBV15,TGTGCCACCAGCAGAGATCGGGCACAAGGGGACACCATATATTTT,CATSRDRAQGDTIYF
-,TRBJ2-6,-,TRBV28,TGTGCCAGCAGTTTATTCACAGCCTCTGGGGCCAACGTCCTGACTTTC,CASSLFTASGANVLTF
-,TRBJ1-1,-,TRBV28,TGTGCCAGCAGTTTAGGAACTGAAGCTTTCTTT,CASSLGTEAFF
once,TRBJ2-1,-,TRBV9,TGTGCCAGCAGCGAATTCGACAATGAGCAGTTCTTC,CASSEFDNEQFF
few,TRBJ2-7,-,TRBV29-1,TGCAGCGTTGGTCAGGGAAGGTACCACGAGCAGTACTTC,CSVGQGRYHEQYF
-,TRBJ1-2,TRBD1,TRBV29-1,TGCAGCGCACCGACAGGGGACGGTTATGGCTACACCTTC,CSAPTGDGYGYTF
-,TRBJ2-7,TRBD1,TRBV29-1,TGCAGCGCCGGGACAGGGGGCGAGCAGTACTTC,CSAGTGGEQYF
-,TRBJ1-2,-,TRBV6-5,TGTGCCAGCAGAACAACCGGGACAAGCTACTTC,CASRTTGTSYF
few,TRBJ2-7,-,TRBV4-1,TGCGCCAGCAGCCAAGATCGGCCCTACGAGCAGTACTTC,CASSQDRPYEQYF
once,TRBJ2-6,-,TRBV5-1,TGCGCCAGCAGCTTGGCCGGTGGGGCCAACGTCCTGACTTTC,CASSLAGGANVLTF
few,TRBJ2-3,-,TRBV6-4,TGTGCCAGCAGTGACTCGTCGCTAGCTCCCGGCGCGCAGTATTTT,CASSDSSLAPGAQYF
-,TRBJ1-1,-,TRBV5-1,TGCGCCAGCAGCTTGGGAAGCTATGAAGCTTTCTTT,CASSLGSYEAFF
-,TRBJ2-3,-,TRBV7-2,TGTGCCAGCATGGACTGGGACACAGATACGCAGTATTTT,CASMDWDTDTQYF
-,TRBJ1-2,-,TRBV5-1,TGCGCCAGCAGCTTCTCCGGGAGAGTAGCAAAAGGCTACACCTTC,CASSFSGRVAKGYTF
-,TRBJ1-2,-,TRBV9,TGTGCCAGCAGCGTAGTGTCAGACGCAGATGGCTACACCTTC,CASSVVSDADGYTF
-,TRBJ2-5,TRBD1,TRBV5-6,TGTGCCAGCAGCTTGCTGGGACAGGGTTTACAAGAGACCCAGTACTTC,CASSLLGQGLQETQYF
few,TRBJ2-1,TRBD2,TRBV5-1,TGCGCCAGCAGCTTGGAATCGCTAGCGGGATCCTACAATGAGCAGTTCTTC,CASSLESLAGSYNEQFF
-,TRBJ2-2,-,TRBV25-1,TGTGCCAGCAGTGAAAGCAACACCGGGGAGCTGTTTTTT,CASSESNTGELFF
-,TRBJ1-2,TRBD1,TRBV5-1,TGCGCCAGCAGCACGGGACAGGGGAAGTCGGACTACACCTTC,CASSTGQGKSDYTF
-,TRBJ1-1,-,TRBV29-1,TGCAGCGTTGAACGGGCTGAAGCTTTCTTT,CSVERAEAFF
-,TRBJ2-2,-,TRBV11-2,TGTGCCAGCAGCCCTCCCCAGGGGTATCTGCGGGTCGGGGAGCTGTTTTTT,CASSPPQGYLRVGELFF
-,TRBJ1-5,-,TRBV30,TGTGCCTGGAGTGCCCCCGAAAGAAGCAATCAGCCCCAGCATTTT,CAWSAPERSNQPQHF
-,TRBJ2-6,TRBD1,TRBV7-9,TGTGCCAGCAGCTCACGACAGGGTTCTTCTGGGGCCAACGTCCTGACTTTC,CASSSRQGSSGANVLTF
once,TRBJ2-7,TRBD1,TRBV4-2,TGTGCCAGCAGCCGGGGGACAGGAGACTCCTACGAGCAGTACTTC,CASSRGTGDSYEQYF
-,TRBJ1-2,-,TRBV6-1,TGTGCCAGCAGTGTAAACGGCTATGGCTACACCTTC,CASSVNGYGYTF
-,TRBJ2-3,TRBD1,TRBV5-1,TGCGCCAGCAGCCTACAGGGGGATAGCACAGATACGCAGTATTTT,CASSLQGDSTDTQYF
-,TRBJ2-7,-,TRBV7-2,TGTGCCAGCACCCACAGGGGAGGCTCCTACGAGCAGTACTTC,CASTHRGGSYEQYF
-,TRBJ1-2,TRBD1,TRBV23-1,TGCGCCAGCAGTCTCCCAGGGGGCGACTATGGCTACACCTTC,CASSLPGGDYGYTF
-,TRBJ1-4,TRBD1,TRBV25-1,TGTGCCAGCAGGGAGACAGGGGGTGAAGAAAAACTGTTTTTT,CASRETGGEEKLFF
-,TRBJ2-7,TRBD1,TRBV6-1,TGTGCCAGCAGTGCCGACAGGGGAGGCTACGAGCAGTACTTC,CASSADRGGYEQYF
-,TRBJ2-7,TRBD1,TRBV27,TGTGCCAGCTGGGGGACAGGGTTCTCTTACGAGCAGTACTTC,CASWGTGFSYEQYF
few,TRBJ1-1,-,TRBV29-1,TGCAGCGTTCCACCACTTACCAAAACGGGACACATGAACACTGAAGCTTTCTTT,CSVPPLTKTGHMNTEAFF
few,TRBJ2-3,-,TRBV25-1,TGTGCCAGCAGTGAATTTCGGAACACAGATACGCAGTATTTT,CASSEFRNTDTQYF
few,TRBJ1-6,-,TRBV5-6,TGTGCCAGCAGCTTGGTATCGGCATTAATGAATTCACCCCTCCACTTT,CASSLVSALMNSPLHF
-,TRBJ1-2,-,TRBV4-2,TGTGCCAGCAGCCAAGGAGGGGGAGATGGCTACACCTTC,CASSQGGGDGYTF